The rows below give T cell receptor beta chains drawn from one sample of a study of cytomegalovirus exposure and HLA in healthy donors. The protocol was immunoSEQ multiplex PCR, while the TCRdb copy is restricted to in-frame clones and leaves out a portion. The sample has 100,000 to 150,000 clones; around 77% are singletons. The sequencing sample was made of PBMCs. The receptors come from a human donor in good health. The CDR3 runs from the conserved cysteine through the conserved F or W. Each record gives: D gene, CDR3 length, J gene, V gene, CDR3 protein. D genes are given only for firm matches.

d_call: TRBD1; cdr3_length: 15; j_call: TRBJ2-3; v_call: TRBV10-1; cdr3_aa: CASREGQTSTDTQYF
d_call: -; cdr3_length: 16; j_call: TRBJ1-1; v_call: TRBV6-6; cdr3_aa: CASSSTHAAVDTEAFF
d_call: TRBD2; cdr3_length: 15; j_call: TRBJ2-5; v_call: TRBV5-5; cdr3_aa: CASSATPGLGETQYF
d_call: TRBD2; cdr3_length: 15; j_call: TRBJ2-1; v_call: TRBV29-1; cdr3_aa: CSVTPGLAGAGEQFF
d_call: TRBD1; cdr3_length: 14; j_call: TRBJ1-4; v_call: TRBV27; cdr3_aa: CASKPGQGSEKLFF
d_call: -; cdr3_length: 16; j_call: TRBJ2-2; v_call: TRBV2; cdr3_aa: CASSERGGQFTGELFF
d_call: -; cdr3_length: 18; j_call: TRBJ1-4; v_call: TRBV4-2; cdr3_aa: CASSQDLLSRGALEKLFF
d_call: -; cdr3_length: 16; j_call: TRBJ2-6; v_call: TRBV7-2; cdr3_aa: CASSLGGTSGANVLTF
d_call: -; cdr3_length: 13; j_call: TRBJ2-1; v_call: TRBV9; cdr3_aa: CASSPHENNEQFF
d_call: TRBD1; cdr3_length: 14; j_call: TRBJ1-5; v_call: TRBV10-3; cdr3_aa: CAISGGTVNQPQHF
d_call: TRBD1; cdr3_length: 16; j_call: TRBJ2-3; v_call: TRBV7-9; cdr3_aa: CASRETGTASTDTQYF
d_call: -; cdr3_length: 12; j_call: TRBJ1-1; v_call: TRBV6-5; cdr3_aa: CATGRGNTEAFF
d_call: -; cdr3_length: 14; j_call: TRBJ1-2; v_call: TRBV5-1; cdr3_aa: CASSQQGASHGYTF
d_call: -; cdr3_length: 16; j_call: TRBJ1-5; v_call: TRBV5-6; cdr3_aa: CASSLYAAGSNQPQHF
d_call: -; cdr3_length: 16; j_call: TRBJ1-5; v_call: TRBV10-2; cdr3_aa: CASSFNRPEGNQPQHF
d_call: -; cdr3_length: 16; j_call: TRBJ1-5; v_call: TRBV19; cdr3_aa: CASSTSDRGNFQPQHF